One T cell receptor beta chain is described in this entry. The data are from a study of blood T cell repertoires in COVID-19. In germline, CDR1 is SEHNR, CDR2 FQNEAQ (reference sequence). The CDR3 spans 13 residues. The junction had 7 bases not matched to a gene; V was cut back by 11 bases and J by 0 bases. Profiling relied on immunoSEQ multiplex PCR, and the TCRdb table lists in-frame clones only, not all of them. This table holds about 6,000 clones, approximately 90% found once. Sample: peripheral blood. The J gene is TRBJ2-7, the V gene TRBV7-9; 7 bases are a match to TRBD1. The source is a human donor in a cohort sampled during active COVID-19. CDR3 loop: CALRQGASYEQYF. The CDR3 bases are TGTGCCTTAAGACAGGGAGCCTCCTACGAGCAGTACTTC.